The 25 T cell receptor beta chains below were found in one sample sequenced in a study of T cells expressing NK-cell markers. Following a re-call of the 5' RACE reads, TCRdb has one entry per CDR3 protein and lacks DNA. The table for this sample gives about 540,000 distinct CDR3 sequences. The sequenced sample was blood T cells: a sorted CD56 or NKG2C T cell subset, CD4+ or CD8+ T cells, or bulk PBMC T cells (not recorded which). All receptors derive from a man aged 18 to 29 in good health.

The chain links TRBV20-1 to TRBJ1-4; TCRdb designates TRBD1, a call that cannot be tested without DNA. There are 13 residues in the CDR3. Germline V gene data show CDR1 as DFQATT and CDR2 as SNEGSKA (reference sequence). The chain's CDR3 is CSAAGVTNEKLFF.

This chain uses TRBV29-1 with TRBJ2-3; the TCRdb call, TRBD1, lacks DNA for checking. The CDR3 sequence is 15 residues long. Germline values: CDR1 SQVTM, CDR2 ANQGSEA. This CDR3 reads CSVAGQGASTDTQYF.

This chain uses TRBV7-6 with TRBJ2-5. The germline gives CDR1 SGHVS, CDR2 FNYEAQ. The length of the CDR3 is 17 residues. The CDR3 protein is CASSLTTVFGYQETQYF.

V usage is TRBV28 and J usage is TRBJ2-7; the TCRdb call, TRBD1, lacks DNA for checking. There are 11 residues in the CDR3. CDR1 is MDHEN and CDR2 is SYDVKM in the germline V gene. This CDR3 reads CANGVPGRQDF.

The V gene is TRBV25-1, the J gene TRBJ2-5; no DNA is available, so the TRBD2 call from TCRdb remains unchecked. Germline assignment: CDR1 MGHDK and CDR2 SYGVNS. The CDR3 length is 16 residues. This CDR3 reads CASSQPLTSGQETQYF.

J is TRBJ2-5 and V is TRBV12-3 or TRBV12-4; TCRdb reports TRBD2, a call that lacks DNA to check it against. This CDR3 spans 15 amino acids. The CDR3 sequence: CASRFSGSPQETQYF.

The genes are TRBV6-4 and TRBJ2-1; as DNA is missing, the TRBD2 call by TCRdb cannot be tested. The CDR3 is 13 residues long. The germline V gene has CDR1 MRHNA and CDR2 SNTAGT. This CDR3 is CATGTTSYNEQFF.

The chain combines TRBV7-9 with TRBJ2-2; checking the TCRdb D call of TRBD2 is not possible without DNA. The CDR3 extends over 15 amino acids. CDR1 is SEHNR and CDR2 is FQNEAQ in the germline V gene (reference sequence). The CDR3 sequence is CASRTLADYTGELFF.

The J gene is TRBJ2-1, the V gene TRBV10-3; TCRdb reports TRBD1, a call that lacks DNA to check it against. The CDR3 totals 17 residues. Looked up from germline, CDR1 is ENHRY and CDR2 is SYGVKD. CDR3: CAISESKGGGAYNEQFF.

This chain links TRBV9 with TRBJ1-3. The germline V gene has CDR1 SGDLS and CDR2 YYNGEE. The CDR3 is 17 residues long. The CDR3 loop reads CASSPQVTFYPGNTIYF.

V gene TRBV25-1 combines with J gene TRBJ1-5. Germline V gene data show CDR1 as MGHDK and CDR2 as SYGVNS. The CDR3 covers 15 residues. This CDR3 reads CASSQGAPVNQPQHF.

The rearrangement links TRBV20-1 to TRBJ2-5; absent DNA, TCRdb's TRBD2 call cannot be checked. Germline V gives CDR1 DFQATT, CDR2 SNEGSKA (reference sequence). The CDR3 spans 14 residues. The CDR3 protein is CSATPAGEGETQYF.

This rearrangement joins TRBV6-2 or TRBV6-3 to TRBJ2-1; the D call of TRBD1 rests on TCRdb alone, since no DNA is present to check it. The CDR3 extends over 15 amino acids. Germline V gene lookup returns CDR1 MNHEY and CDR2 SVGEGT. The CDR3 reads CASSTPRDSENEQFF.

This chain connects TRBV12-3 or TRBV12-4 to TRBJ2-5. This CDR3 spans 11 amino acids. The CDR3 here is CASSPYETQYF.

J is TRBJ2-4 and V is TRBV6-2 or TRBV6-3; TCRdb selects TRBD2, and the lack of DNA leaves this call unchecked. The germline gives CDR1 MNHEY, CDR2 SVGEGT. CDR3 size: 18 residues. The CDR3 is CASRALGLAGGAKNIQYF.

J is TRBJ2-3 and V is TRBV7-9; TCRdb gives TRBD1 as the D gene, but with no DNA this cannot be confirmed. The CDR3 runs 15 residues. Per the germline V gene, CDR1 is SEHNR and CDR2 is FQNEAQ (reference sequence). CDR3 amino acids: CASSSPGHIGGAQYF. Full variable domain (missing parts from reference TRBV7-9 and TRBJ2-3): DTGVSQNPRHKITKRGQNVTFRCDPISEHNRLYWYRQTLGQGPEFLTYFQNEAQLEKSRLLSDRFSAERPKGSFSTLEIQRTEQGDSAMYLCASSSPGHIGGAQYFGPGTRLTVL.

The V call is TRBV24-1, the J call TRBJ2-2; TCRdb selects TRBD1, and the lack of DNA leaves this call unchecked. The CDR3 spans 14 residues. Germline CDR1 and CDR2: KGHDR and SFDVKD. The CDR3 is CAAGTASNTGELFF.

The chain couples TRBV6-2 or TRBV6-3 to TRBJ2-1; TCRdb picks TRBD1, but there is no DNA to check that call. The V gene's germline CDR1 is MNHEY and CDR2 SVGEGT. CDR3 size: 15 residues. The CDR3 sequence: CASRTGELSYNEQFF.

The chain carries TRBV7-2 and TRBJ2-1; as DNA is missing, the TRBD2 call by TCRdb cannot be tested. Germline loops: CDR1 SGHTA, CDR2 FQGNSA. The CDR3 consists of 13 residues. The CDR3 is CASSLAGGNEQFF.

This rearrangement joins TRBV6-2 or TRBV6-3 to TRBJ1-6. This CDR3 comprises 15 residues. Germline loops: CDR1 MNHEY, CDR2 SVGEGT. The CDR3 region is CASSYSTGRESPLHF.

CDR3 sequence reads: CASSLGSLGGRRAGELFF. This chain connects TRBV5-6 to TRBJ2-2; with no DNA, the TCRdb D assignment of TRBD2 cannot be verified. The CDR3 extends over 18 amino acids. From germline, CDR1 is SGHDT and CDR2 YYEEEE.

V is TRBV12-3 or TRBV12-4 and J is TRBJ1-2; TCRdb proposes TRBD1, but this gene call is untestable without DNA. This CDR3 spans 14 amino acids. CDR3 sequence: CASSSNHRVGGYTF.

The V gene is TRBV29-1, the J gene TRBJ1-1; the D gene TCRdb calls, TRBD1, cannot be checked with no DNA. Germline V lookup: CDR1 SQVTM, CDR2 ANQGSEA. There are 13 residues in the CDR3. CDR3 region: CSATGVGGTEAFF.

This chain joins TRBV7-7 and TRBJ1-2. Germline CDR1 and CDR2: SSHAT and FNYEAQ (reference sequence). CDR3 length: 16 residues. The CDR3 loop is CASSRGVGIPPDGYTF. Full variable domain (remainder filled in from reference TRBV7-7 and TRBJ1-2): GAGVSQSPRYKVTKRGQDVTLRCDPISSHATLYWYQQALGQGPEFLTYFNYEAQPDKSGLPSDRFSAERPEGSISTLTIQRTEQRDSAMYRCASSRGVGIPPDGYTFGSGTRLTVV.

The chain employs TRBV12-3 or TRBV12-4 and TRBJ2-7; TCRdb indicates TRBD1, and absent DNA this call remains unverified. The CDR3 totals 15 residues. CDR3: CASSLMGGQGGEQYF.